This T cell receptor beta chain was recorded in a study of patients and donors after allogeneic stem cell transplantation. Via MiXCR, TCRdb re-called the RT-PCR reads, giving one row per CDR3 protein. The sample lists 150,000 to 200,000 distinct CDR3 sequences; approximately 30% were seen once. Trimming pared 5 bases from V and 3 bases from J, leaving 20 bases between. The CDR3 is 16 residues long. CDR1 and CDR2 from the germline V gene are SEHNR and FQNEAQ (reference sequence). The source is a human donor who was either an allogeneic HSCT recipient or a stem cell or donor lymphocyte infusion donor (not recorded which). It is not recorded whose cells these are; they may come from a transplant donor. The gene calls are TRBV7-9 and TRBJ2-7; the D gene is possibly TRBD2 (6 bases). The sample was blood, either unsorted or a sorted T cell fraction (not recorded which). CDR3 in DNA: TGTGCCAGCAGCCCTAGGGACGGGAGCAGCTTCTACGAGCAGTACTTC. Residues: CASSPRDGSSFYEQYF.